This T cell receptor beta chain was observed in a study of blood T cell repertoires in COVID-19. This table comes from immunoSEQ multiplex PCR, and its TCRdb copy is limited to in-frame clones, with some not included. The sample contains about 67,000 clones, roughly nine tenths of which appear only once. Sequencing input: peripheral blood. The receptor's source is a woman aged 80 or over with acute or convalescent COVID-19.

For the CDR3, the DNA is TGTGCCAGCACCGATCCTGGTCGGGCCCAGTACTTC. This translates into CASTDPGRAQYF. J is TRBJ2-5 and V is TRBV28; D call uncertain. Germline-derived CDR1 and CDR2 are MDHEN and SYDVKM. The V end lost 7 bases, the J end lost 9 bases, and 15 bases lay between the germline ends. The CDR3 spans 12 residues.